This TCR beta chain was sequenced for a study of blood T cell repertoires in COVID-19. Study information: COVID-19 samples from acute and convalescent phases originated in the United States, Italy and Spain. PBMCs, B-cell-depleted T cells, or T cells were the source of the cDNA or gDNA that made up the material.

V was cut by 4 bases and J by 2 bases, with 11 bases left in between. CDR1 is MRHNA, CDR2 SNTAGT, per germline. This CDR3 has 15 amino acids. Per the authors' pipeline: Amplification of reference gene primers provided the estimated nucleated cell counts. Here immunoSEQ multiplex PCR was the method, and the copy in TCRdb shows in-frame clones only, minus some. From that table come the V and J calls and clone size; the DNA was used to work out D and trimming. The sample lists around 300,000 clones, about 87% seen once, with about 5.7% in the top ten. This study enrolled people aged roughly 18 to 100 from around 26 US geographic areas.

V and J are TRBV6-4 and TRBJ2-2, with D possibly TRBD1 on 5 matching bases. The source material was PBMCs or T cells enriched from blood (not recorded which). This clonotype was sampled from a woman in her 30s who had recovered from COVID-19. This chain's CDR3 is CASSGDSLNTGELFF. The DNA for the CDR3 is TGTGCCAGCAGTGGAGACAGCTTAAACACCGGGGAGCTGTTTTTT.